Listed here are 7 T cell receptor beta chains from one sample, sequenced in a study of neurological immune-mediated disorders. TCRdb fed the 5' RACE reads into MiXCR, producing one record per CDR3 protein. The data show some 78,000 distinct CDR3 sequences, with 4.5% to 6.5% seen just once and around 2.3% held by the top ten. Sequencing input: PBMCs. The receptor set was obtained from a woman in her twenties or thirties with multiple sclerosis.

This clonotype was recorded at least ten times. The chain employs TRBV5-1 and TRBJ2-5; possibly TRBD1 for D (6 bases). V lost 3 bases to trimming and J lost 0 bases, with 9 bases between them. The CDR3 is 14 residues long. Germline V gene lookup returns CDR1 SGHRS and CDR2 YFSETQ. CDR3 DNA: TGCGCCAGCAGCTCCGGGACATACCAAGAGACCCAGTACTTC. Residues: CASSSGTYQETQYF.

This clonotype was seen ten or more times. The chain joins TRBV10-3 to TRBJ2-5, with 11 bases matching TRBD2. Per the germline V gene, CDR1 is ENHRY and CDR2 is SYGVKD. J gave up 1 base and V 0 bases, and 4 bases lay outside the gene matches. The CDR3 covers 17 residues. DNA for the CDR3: TGTGCCATCAGTGAGTCGTATACTAGCGGGAGCCAAGAGACCCAGTACTTC. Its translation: CAISESYTSGSQETQYF.

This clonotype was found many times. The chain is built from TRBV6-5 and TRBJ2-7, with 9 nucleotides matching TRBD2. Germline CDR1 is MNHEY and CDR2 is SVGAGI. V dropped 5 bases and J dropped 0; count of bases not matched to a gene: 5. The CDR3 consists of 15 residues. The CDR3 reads CASSPAGGVSYEQYV. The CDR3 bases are TGTGCCAGCAGTCCCGCGGGGGGGGTCTCCTACGAGCAGTACGTC.

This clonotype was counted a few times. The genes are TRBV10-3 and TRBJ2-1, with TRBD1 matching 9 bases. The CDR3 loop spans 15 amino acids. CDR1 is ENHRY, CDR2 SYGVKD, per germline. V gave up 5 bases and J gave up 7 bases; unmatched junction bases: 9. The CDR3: CAISSDRGARNEQFF. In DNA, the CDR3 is TGTGCCATCAGTAGCGACAGGGGGGCACGTAATGAGCAGTTCTTC.

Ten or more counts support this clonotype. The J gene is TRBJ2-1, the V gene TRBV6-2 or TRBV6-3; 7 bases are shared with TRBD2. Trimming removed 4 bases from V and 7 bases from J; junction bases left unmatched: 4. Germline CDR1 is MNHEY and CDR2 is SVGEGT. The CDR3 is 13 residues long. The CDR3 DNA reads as TGTGCCAGCAGTTCCGGAGCGGGGAATGAGCAGTTCTTC. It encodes CASSSGAGNEQFF.

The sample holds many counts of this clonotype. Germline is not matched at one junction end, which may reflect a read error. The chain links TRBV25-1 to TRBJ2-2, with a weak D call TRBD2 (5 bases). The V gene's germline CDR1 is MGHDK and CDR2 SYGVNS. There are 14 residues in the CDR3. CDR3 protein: CASSEAGNSGELFF. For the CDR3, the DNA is TGTGCCAGCAGTGAAGCGGGCAACAGCGGGGAGCTGTTTTTT.

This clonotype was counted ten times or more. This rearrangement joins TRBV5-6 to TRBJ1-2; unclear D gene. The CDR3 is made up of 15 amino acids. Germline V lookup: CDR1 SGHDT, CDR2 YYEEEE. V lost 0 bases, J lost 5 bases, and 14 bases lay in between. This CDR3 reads CASSLGSGPRYGYTF. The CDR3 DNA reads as TGTGCCAGCAGCTTGGGGTCAGGTCCCAGATATGGCTACACCTTC.